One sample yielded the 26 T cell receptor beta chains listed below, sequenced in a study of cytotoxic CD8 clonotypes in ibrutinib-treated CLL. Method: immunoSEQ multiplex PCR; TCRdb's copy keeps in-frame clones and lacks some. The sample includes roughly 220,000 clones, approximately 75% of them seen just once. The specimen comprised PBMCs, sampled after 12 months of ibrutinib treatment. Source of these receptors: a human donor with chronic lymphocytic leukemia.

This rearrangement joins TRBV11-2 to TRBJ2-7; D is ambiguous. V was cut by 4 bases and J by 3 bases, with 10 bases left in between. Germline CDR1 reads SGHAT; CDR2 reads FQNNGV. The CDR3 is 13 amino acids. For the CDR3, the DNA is TGTGCCAGCAGCTCTTACTTGTACTACGAGCAGTACTTC. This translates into CASSSYLYYEQYF.

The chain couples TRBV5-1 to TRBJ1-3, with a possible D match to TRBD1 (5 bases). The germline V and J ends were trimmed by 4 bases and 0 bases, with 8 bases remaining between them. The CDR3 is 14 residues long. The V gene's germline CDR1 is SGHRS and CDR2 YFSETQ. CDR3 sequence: CASSTGLSGNTIYF. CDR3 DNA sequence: TGCGCCAGCAGCACGGGACTCTCTGGAAACACCATATATTTT.

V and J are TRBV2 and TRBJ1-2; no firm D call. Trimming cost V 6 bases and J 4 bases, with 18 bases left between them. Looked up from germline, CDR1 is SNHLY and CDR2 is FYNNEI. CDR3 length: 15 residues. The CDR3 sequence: CASRAGLVISYGYTF. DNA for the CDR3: TGTGCCAGCAGGGCGGGCCTCGTCATATCCTATGGCTACACCTTC.

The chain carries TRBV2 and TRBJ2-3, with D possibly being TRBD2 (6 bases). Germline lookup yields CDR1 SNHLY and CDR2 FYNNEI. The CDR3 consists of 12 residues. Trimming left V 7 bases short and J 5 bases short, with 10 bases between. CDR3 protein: CASTEGGDTQYF. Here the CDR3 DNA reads TGTGCCAGCACCGAGGGAGGAGATACGCAGTATTTT.

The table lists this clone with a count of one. The CDR3 sequence is CASSKELDPYEQYF. The CDR3 region has the DNA TGTGCCAGCAGTAAGGAGCTAGACCCCTACGAGCAGTACTTC. The chain uses TRBV21-1 and TRBJ2-7; TRBD2, the table's D call, lacks a check against the DNA. TRBV21-1 is assigned pseudogene status. The CDR3 runs to 14 residues.

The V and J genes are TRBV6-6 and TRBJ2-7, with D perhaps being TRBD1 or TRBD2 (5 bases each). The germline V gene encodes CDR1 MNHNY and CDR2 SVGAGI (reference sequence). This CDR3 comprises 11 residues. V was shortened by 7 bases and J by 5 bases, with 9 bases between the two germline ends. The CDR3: CASTQGDEQYF. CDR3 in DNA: TGTGCCAGCACCCAGGGAGACGAGCAGTACTTC.

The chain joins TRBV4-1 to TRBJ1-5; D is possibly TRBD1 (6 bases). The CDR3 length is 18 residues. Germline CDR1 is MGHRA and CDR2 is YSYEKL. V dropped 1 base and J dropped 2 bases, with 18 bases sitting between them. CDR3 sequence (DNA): TGCGCCAGCAGCCAAGTCCTCGCGGGACCAGGGGGCAATCAGCCCCAGCATTTT. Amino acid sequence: CASSQVLAGPGGNQPQHF.

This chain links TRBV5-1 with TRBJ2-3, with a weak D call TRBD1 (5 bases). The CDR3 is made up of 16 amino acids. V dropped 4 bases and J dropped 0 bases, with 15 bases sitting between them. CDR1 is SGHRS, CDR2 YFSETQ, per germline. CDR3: CASSPPTATSTDTQYF. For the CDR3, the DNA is TGCGCCAGCAGCCCACCGACAGCGACTAGCACAGATACGCAGTATTTT.

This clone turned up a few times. CDR3 DNA: TGCAGTGCTAGAATAGCAGATACGCAGTATTTT. It translates to CSARIADTQYF. The J gene is TRBJ2-3, the V gene TRBV20-1; D is unresolved. Trimming cost V 2 bases and J 4 bases, with 4 bases left between them. This CDR3 has 11 residues. Germline values: CDR1 DFQATT, CDR2 SNEGSKA (reference sequence).

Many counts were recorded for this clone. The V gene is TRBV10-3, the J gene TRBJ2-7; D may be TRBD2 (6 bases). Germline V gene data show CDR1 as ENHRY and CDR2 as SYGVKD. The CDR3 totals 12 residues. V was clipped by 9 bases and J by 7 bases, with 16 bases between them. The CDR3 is CAMGPQAGEQYF. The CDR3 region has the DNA TGTGCCATGGGACCCCAGGCGGGGGAGCAGTACTTC.

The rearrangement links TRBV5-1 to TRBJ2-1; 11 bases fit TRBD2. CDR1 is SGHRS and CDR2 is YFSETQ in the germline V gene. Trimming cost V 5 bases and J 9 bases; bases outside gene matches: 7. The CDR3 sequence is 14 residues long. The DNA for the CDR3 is TGCGCCAGCAGTCAACTAGCGGGGGCGGGTGAGCAGTTCTTC. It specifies CASSQLAGAGEQFF.

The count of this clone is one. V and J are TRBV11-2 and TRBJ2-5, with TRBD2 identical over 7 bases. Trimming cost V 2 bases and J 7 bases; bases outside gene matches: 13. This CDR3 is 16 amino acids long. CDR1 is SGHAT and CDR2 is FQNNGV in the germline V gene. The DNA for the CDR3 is TGTGCCAGCAGCTTAAGACAGTTCGGGGGGTACGGGACCCAGTACTTC. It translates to CASSLRQFGGYGTQYF. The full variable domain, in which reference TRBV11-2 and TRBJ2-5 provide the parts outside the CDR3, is EAGVAQSPRYKIIEKRQSVAFWCNPISGHATLYWYQQILGQGPKLLIQFQNNGVVDDSQLPKDRFSAERLKGVDSTLKIQPAKLEDSAVYLCASSLRQFGGYGTQYFGPGTRLLVL.

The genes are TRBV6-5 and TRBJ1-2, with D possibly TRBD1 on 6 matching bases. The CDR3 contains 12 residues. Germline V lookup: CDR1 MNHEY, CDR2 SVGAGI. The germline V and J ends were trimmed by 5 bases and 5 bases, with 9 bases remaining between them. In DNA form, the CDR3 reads TGTGCCAGCAGTCAACAGGGTTATGGCTACACCTTC. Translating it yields CASSQQGYGYTF.

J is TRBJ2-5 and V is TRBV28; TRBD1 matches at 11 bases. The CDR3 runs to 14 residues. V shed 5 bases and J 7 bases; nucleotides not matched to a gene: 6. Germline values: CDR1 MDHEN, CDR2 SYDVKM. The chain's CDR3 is CASSLRTGGLTQYF. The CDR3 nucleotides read TGTGCCAGCAGTCTCCGGACAGGGGGCTTGACCCAGTACTTC.

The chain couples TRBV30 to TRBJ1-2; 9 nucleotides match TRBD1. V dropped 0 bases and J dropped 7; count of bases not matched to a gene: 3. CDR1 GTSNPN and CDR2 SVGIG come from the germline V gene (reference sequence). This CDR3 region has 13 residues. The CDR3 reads CAWSVGQGFGYTF. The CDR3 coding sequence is TGTGCCTGGAGTGTGGGACAGGGCTTTGGCTACACCTTC.

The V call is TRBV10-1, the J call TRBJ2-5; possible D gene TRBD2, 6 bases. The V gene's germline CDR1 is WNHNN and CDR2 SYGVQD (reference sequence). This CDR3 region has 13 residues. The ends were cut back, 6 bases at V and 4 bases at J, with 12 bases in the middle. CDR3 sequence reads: CASSPDYGETQYF. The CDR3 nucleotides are TGCGCCAGCAGCCCGGACTACGGAGAGACCCAGTACTTC.

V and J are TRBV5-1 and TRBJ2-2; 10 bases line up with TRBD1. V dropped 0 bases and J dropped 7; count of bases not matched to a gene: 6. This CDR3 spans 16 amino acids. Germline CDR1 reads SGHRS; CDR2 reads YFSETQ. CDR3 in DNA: TGCGCCAGCAGCTTGGCCGGGACAGGGGCGAGCGGGGAGCTGTTTTTT. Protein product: CASSLAGTGASGELFF.

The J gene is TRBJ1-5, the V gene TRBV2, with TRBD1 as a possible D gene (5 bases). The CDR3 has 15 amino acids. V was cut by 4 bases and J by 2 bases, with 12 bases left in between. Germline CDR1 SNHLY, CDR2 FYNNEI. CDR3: CASSAPTGGNQPQHF. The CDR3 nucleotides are TGTGCCAGCAGTGCGCCCACAGGAGGCAATCAGCCCCAGCATTTT. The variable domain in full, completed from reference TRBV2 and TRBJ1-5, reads EPEVTQTPSHQVTQMGQEVILRCVPISNHLYFYWYRQILGQKVEFLVSFYNNEISEKSEIFDDQFSVERPDGSNFTLKIRSTKLEDSAMYFCASSAPTGGNQPQHFGDGTRLSIL.

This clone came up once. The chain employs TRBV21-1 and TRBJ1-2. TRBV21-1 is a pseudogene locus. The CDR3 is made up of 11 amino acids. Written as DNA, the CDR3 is TGTGCCGGCCCCTTAGTCGGCGGCTACACCTTC. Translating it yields CAGPLVGGYTF.

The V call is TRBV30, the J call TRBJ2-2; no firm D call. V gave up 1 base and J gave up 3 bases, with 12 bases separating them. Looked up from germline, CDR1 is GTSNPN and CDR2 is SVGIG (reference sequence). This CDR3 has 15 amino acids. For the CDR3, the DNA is TGTGCCTGGAGTGCCCCACCTAGGGACACCGGGGAGCTGTTTTTT. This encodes CAWSAPPRDTGELFF. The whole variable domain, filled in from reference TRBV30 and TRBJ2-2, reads SQTIHQWPATLVQPVGSPLSLECTVEGTSNPNLYWYRQAAGRGLQLLFYSVGIGQISSEVPQNLSASRPQDRQFILSSKKLLLSDSGFYLCAWSAPPRDTGELFFGEGSRLTVL.

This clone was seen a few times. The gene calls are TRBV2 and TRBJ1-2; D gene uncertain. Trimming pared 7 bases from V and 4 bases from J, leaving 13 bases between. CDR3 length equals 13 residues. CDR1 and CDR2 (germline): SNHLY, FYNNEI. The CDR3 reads CASKGGLIYGYTF. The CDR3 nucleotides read TGTGCCAGCAAGGGTGGCCTTATCTATGGCTACACCTTC.

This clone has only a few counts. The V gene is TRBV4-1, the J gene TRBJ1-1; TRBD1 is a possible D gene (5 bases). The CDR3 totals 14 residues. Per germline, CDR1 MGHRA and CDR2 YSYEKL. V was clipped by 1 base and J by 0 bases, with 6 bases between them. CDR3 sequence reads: CASSQAGMNTEAFF. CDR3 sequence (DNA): TGCGCCAGCAGCCAAGCAGGGATGAACACTGAAGCTTTCTTT.

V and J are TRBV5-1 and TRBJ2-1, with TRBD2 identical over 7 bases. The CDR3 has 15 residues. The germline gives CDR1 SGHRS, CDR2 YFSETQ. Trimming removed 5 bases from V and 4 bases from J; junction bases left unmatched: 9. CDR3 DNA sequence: TGCGCCAGCAGTATCGAGCCAGCGGGATACAATGAGCAGTTCTTC. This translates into CASSIEPAGYNEQFF.

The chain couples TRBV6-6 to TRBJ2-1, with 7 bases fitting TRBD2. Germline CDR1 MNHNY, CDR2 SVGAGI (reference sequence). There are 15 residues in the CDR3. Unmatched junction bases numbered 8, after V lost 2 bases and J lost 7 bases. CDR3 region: CASSYPISGVNEQFF. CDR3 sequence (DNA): TGTGCCAGCAGTTACCCTATCAGCGGGGTTAATGAGCAGTTCTTC.

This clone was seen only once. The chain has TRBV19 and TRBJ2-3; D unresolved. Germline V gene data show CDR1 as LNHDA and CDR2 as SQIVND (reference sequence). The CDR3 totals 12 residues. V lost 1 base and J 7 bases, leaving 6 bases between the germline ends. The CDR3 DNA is TGTGCCAGTAGTATAGCGAGAAATACGCAGTATTTT. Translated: CASSIARNTQYF.

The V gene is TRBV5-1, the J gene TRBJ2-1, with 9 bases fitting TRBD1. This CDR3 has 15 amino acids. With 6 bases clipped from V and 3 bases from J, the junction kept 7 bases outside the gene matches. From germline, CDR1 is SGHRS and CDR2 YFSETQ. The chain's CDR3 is CASIPTGGIYNEQFF. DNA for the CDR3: TGCGCCAGCATCCCCACAGGGGGCATCTACAATGAGCAGTTCTTC.